This TCR beta chain emerged from a study of cytomegalovirus exposure and HLA in healthy donors (dated by TCRdb to the late 2010s). A note on the overall study: According to an earlier analysis of 587 of the donors, about 180 million T cells yielded 100 million or so unique TCR beta sequences and around 300 Gb of sequence data. The later analysis used no new phenotypic data to find candidate immune exposures, relying instead on TCR beta sequences and their occurrence across donors. An earlier analysis of approximately 630 of the donors applied high-throughput TCR beta sequencing to assess whether each TCR beta V gene segment acted as functional or pseudogenic. The number of donors typed differed by locus, with roughly 629-640 for A, B, C, DRB1 and DQB1, roughly 520 for DQA1, about 610 for DPA1, and over 400 for DPB1. All discovery cohort repertoires had been generated using a single sequencing platform. Of the roughly 400 genotyped donors, approximately 83% fell in the genetic ancestry cluster associated with self-reported Caucasian donors. A separate validation cohort of roughly 110 different subjects was used in addition to the roughly 700-subject first cohort. Several DR-DQ haplotypes were treated as single units for association and clustering because of strong linkage in the cohort. The T cell repertoires of around 670 subjects were profiled by immunosequencing and related to cytomegalovirus serostatus. Donor age, sex, ethnicity and CMV serostatus were compiled together with the repertoire data. A later genetic analysis used genome-wide SNP genotypes for 398 of the 666 donors, treating that subset as a discovery cohort. HLA typing covered class I and class II loci at four-digit resolution. An early release that covered more than 550 HLA-typed donors contained approximately 300 gigabases of sequencing data and approximately 85 million unique TCR sequences. The study was designed to test whether signatures of past pathogen exposure could be identified by cataloging public T cell receptors. To study patterns of TCR occurrence, a later analysis re-analyzed previously published TCR beta repertoires from 600 to 750 donors and added high-resolution HLA genotyping. Among about 360 genotyped donors of the cohort, an average of about 240,000 unique TCR beta nucleotide sequences were sequenced per donor, roughly 20% of them non-productive. To predict cytomegalovirus infection status, the study brought together high-throughput TCR immunosequencing, statistical association of individual TCRs with disease status, and machine learning.

The cohort comprised under 700 healthy bone marrow donors. All cohort members were sampled while nominally healthy, although unrecorded immune exposures were likely present. The donor tested CMV seronegative and was one of the 352 seronegative cohort members. Each donor provided a peripheral blood sample, and peripheral blood mononuclear cells were used for TCR beta sequencing. Genomic DNA was extracted from the blood cell samples with the Qiagen DNeasy Blood Extraction Kit. CDR1 and CDR2 are read off the germline V gene as SGHTA and FQGNSA. V gives up 1 base and J gives up 8 bases, and the segment between their germline ends measures 15 bases. Including the terminal cysteine and phenylalanine, the CDR3 comprises 15 residues. Just the 45-base CDR3 DNA is kept, in frame starting at base 1. Study-wide conclusions, independent of this receptor: In the study, roughly 160 TCR beta chains were listed as associated with cytomegalovirus. Because counts were too low, approximately 18 rarely observed V segments, including chromosome 9 orphons, were excluded from the earlier analysis of 587 of the donors. The authors suggested that the approach could potentially be extended to other disease states and immunological phenotypes. Immune exposure information for the cohort was limited to CMV serostatus. A further reported finding was that TCR beta sequences accurately predicted the HLA-A and HLA-B alleles for most subjects in the first cohort. A few of the identified cytomegalovirus-associated TCR beta chains were confirmed in vitro to be specific for cytomegalovirus antigens. In a later analysis, some 18,000 TCR beta sequences were associated with specific HLA alleles at a false discovery rate of 0.05. In this cohort, only TCR beta chains were sequenced, and detectable features were limited by the absence of alpha or paired-chain data. According to a later analysis, most CMV-associated TCR beta chains appeared to be HLA-restricted, and the HLA associations seemed to be driven largely by CMV exposure. A later analysis found that HLA-associated TCR beta chains were more clonally expanded and had lower generation probabilities than equally common non-associated chains. According to a later genetic analysis, donors in an Asian-associated ancestry cluster had fewer N-insertions in productive TCRs than the roughly 670-donor mean. In a later genetic analysis, a missense DCLRE1C variant was associated with V-gene and J-gene trimming of TCR beta chains, and the association was replicated in an independent cohort. When HLA alleles, especially DR and DQ, strongly co-occurred, attributing TCR associations to individual alleles was difficult. Correlated functional status among segregating V segments might be attributable to linkage disequilibrium, but an unknown experimental factor could not be ruled out. HLA typing was unavailable for some donors at each locus, so association tests used only the typed subset. Because the 87-base-pair reads could not distinguish some IMGT-functional V segments, including TRBV6-2 and TRBV6-3, those segments were excluded. In a later analysis, several top co-occurrence clusters were reported to appear linked to parvovirus B19, influenza, CMV and Epstein-Barr virus. Roughly uniform sequencing depth across donors was assumed in presence/absence analyses, although this assumption may not hold. Broadly in line with IMGT annotations, most TCR beta V segments showed up in productive rearrangements about 90% or about 30% of the time in an earlier analysis of 587 of the donors. A group of highly shared sequence variants was considered likely to be a technical artifact of the sequencing pipeline. The classifier was reported to diagnose cytomegalovirus status with high specificity and sensitivity in both the original and validation cohorts. Across donors, most TCR sequences were observed very rarely, whereas some public TCRs were present in many individuals. In a later analysis, the rate of TCR association differed among HLA loci, with DRB1 alleles having the most associated TCRs and HLA-C alleles having the fewest.

The library came from the immunoSEQ multiplex PCR assay. For the multiplex PCR, a mixture combining 60 forward primers for TCR Vbeta segments and 13 reverse primers for TCR Jbeta segments was used. A multiplex PCR assay on genomic DNA amplified the CDR3 region of rearranged TCR beta genes. The amplified TCR beta libraries were sequenced on the Illumina HiSeq System as 87-base-pair reads. On the authors' methods: Across the 600 to 700 repertoires, a later analysis counted tens of millions of unique TCR beta chains, around 10 million of which were shared by at least two donors. A nearest-neighbor algorithm error-corrected the raw reads and collapsed the reads into unique sequences, merging closely related sequences to remove PCR and sequencing errors. CDR3 sequences were aligned to IMGT reference sequences to assign V, D and J gene segments. For a sequence to be retained, a match of at least six nucleotides was required to both a V gene segment and a J gene segment. Rearrangements were classified as productive when the CDR3 lacked stop codons and remained in frame with V and J, and all other rearrangements were classified as non-productive. Following IMGT convention, CDR3 was defined as the stretch from the second conserved V-encoded cysteine to the conserved J-encoded phenylalanine. In an earlier analysis of just under 600 of the donors, sequences lacking an unambiguous match to a single V gene segment were excluded. An earlier analysis of fewer than 750 of the donors called V segments functional above 56.7% productive rearrangements and segregating when the between-donor standard deviation exceeded 5%. To diagnose cytomegalovirus status from the catalog of TCR beta chain sequences, a statistical classification framework was built. A later analysis assigned V and J genes by comparing TCR nucleotide sequences with IMGT/GENE-DB human TR gene sequences. The TCRdist pipeline was used in a later analysis to assign CDR3 sequences and most-parsimonious VDJ recombination scenarios. In a later analysis, each TCR beta chain was defined by its CDR3 amino acid sequence together with its V-gene family, and reads lacking a unique V-gene family were excluded. As a way to deal with suspected cross-contamination and a sequencing artifact, a later analysis dropped 500 to 700 nucleotide sequences that were highly shared and had low generation probability. In a later analysis, a clonal expansion index for each public chain was calculated from normalized within-repertoire ranks of inferred template counts. Generation probabilities in a later analysis came from a VDJ recombination model fitted to out-of-frame rearrangements, and those results were checked against IGoR. Hypergeometric tests were used in a later analysis to score TCR-TCR, TCR-HLA and TCR-CMV co-occurrence, with a repertoire-size bias correction applied to the TCR pairs. False discovery rates were estimated in a later analysis by permuting HLA or CMV assignments 20 times. A later analysis grouped co-occurring TCRs with DBSCAN, adding TCRdist sequence similarity when clustering within HLA-allele-positive subsets. Repertoires with fewer than 30,000 or more than 120,000 public chains were left out of co-occurrence clustering, as were four to six repertoires with anomalous nucleotide sharing. As stored in TCRdb, this immuneACCESS dataset retains in-frame rearrangements with V and J assigned. A fraction of the clones does not appear; measured against another copy, unresolved V genes explain less than half of the discrepancy, and the remainder lacks a known reason. V, J and clone size are taken as reported in that table, and D and trimming were inferred from the DNA itself. The sample table shows about 140,000 clones, and 55% to 80% are seen once. The ten largest clones add up to over 1% of the sample.

As for this clone: Its recognized antigen is unknown. No much larger clone is present one base from it, and per-base qualities are unavailable.

Rearrangement joined TRBV7-2 to TRBJ2-1; TRBD1 could be the D gene, as 6 bases match. Input material: PBMCs. This receptor was taken from a woman aged 40 to 50 in good health and CMV-seronegative. CDR3 region: CASSLDVTGRDEQFF. The DNA reads TGTGCCAGCAGCTTAGATGTGACAGGTAGGGATGAGCAGTTCTTC. Here the CDR3 is joined to the reference TRBV7-2 and TRBJ2-1 genes, and the full variable domain is: GAGVSQSPSNKVTEKGKDVELRCDPISGHTALYWYRQSLGQGLEFLIYFQGNSAPDKSGLPSDRFSAERTGGSVSTLTIQRTQQEDSAVYLCASSLDVTGRDEQFFGPGTRLTVL.